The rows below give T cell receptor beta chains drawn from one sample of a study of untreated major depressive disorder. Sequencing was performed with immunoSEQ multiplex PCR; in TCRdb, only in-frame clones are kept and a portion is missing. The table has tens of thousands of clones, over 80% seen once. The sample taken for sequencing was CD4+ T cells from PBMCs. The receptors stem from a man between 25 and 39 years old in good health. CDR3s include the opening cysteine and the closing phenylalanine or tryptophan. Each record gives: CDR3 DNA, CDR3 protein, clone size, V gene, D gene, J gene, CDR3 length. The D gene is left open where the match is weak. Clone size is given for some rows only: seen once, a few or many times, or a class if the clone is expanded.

DNA: TGTGCCAGCAGCTTAGGGTGGGGGGACCCGAGCGGGAGGGCCCACGAGCAGTACTTC
CDR3: CASSLGWGDPSGRAHEQYF
size: -
V: TRBV7-2
D: TRBD2
J: TRBJ2-7
length: 19

DNA: TGTGCCAGCCAGGGGGTCGGACAGCCCCAGCATTTT
CDR3: CASQGVGQPQHF
size: -
V: TRBV27
D: TRBD1
J: TRBJ1-5
length: 12

DNA: TGCGCCAGCAGCCAAGATTGGTTGGACATCGGGGAGACCCAGTACTTC
CDR3: CASSQDWLDIGETQYF
size: -
V: TRBV4-1
D: -
J: TRBJ2-5
length: 16

DNA: TGTGCCAGCAGCAAAGTGGGGGAAGCGGGAGGGCCTACCGAGCAGTACTTC
CDR3: CASSKVGEAGGPTEQYF
size: -
V: TRBV21-1
D: -
J: TRBJ2-7
length: 17

DNA: TGTGCCAGCAGCACCGACAGGGACACCGGGGAGCTGTTTTTT
CDR3: CASSTDRDTGELFF
size: -
V: TRBV5-4
D: TRBD1
J: TRBJ2-2
length: 14

DNA: TGTGCCAGCAGCTCGTGGACTATTTCACGGGAAAAACTGTTTTTT
CDR3: CASSSWTISREKLFF
size: -
V: TRBV5-8
D: -
J: TRBJ1-4
length: 15

DNA: TGTGCCAGCAGCCCGACTAGCGGCACCGGGGAGCTGTTTTTT
CDR3: CASSPTSGTGELFF
size: -
V: TRBV2
D: TRBD2
J: TRBJ2-2
length: 14

DNA: TGTGCCAGCGGTGGGGACATAGCCTACGAGCAGTACTTC
CDR3: CASGGDIAYEQYF
size: -
V: TRBV2
D: -
J: TRBJ2-7
length: 13

DNA: TGTGCCTGGAGTCAAGGGGCAGTCCCCACTGAAGCTTTCTTT
CDR3: CAWSQGAVPTEAFF
size: -
V: TRBV30
D: -
J: TRBJ1-1
length: 14

DNA: TGCGCCAGCAGCCATGTCCGGGACAGGGGTATCTCCCCGTATGGCTACACCTTC
CDR3: CASSHVRDRGISPYGYTF
size: -
V: TRBV4-3
D: TRBD1
J: TRBJ1-2
length: 18

DNA: TGTGCCAGTAGTATAGATCCGTGGGACCTGAGGGGGCAGCCCCAGCATTTT
CDR3: CASSIDPWDLRGQPQHF
size: -
V: TRBV19
D: -
J: TRBJ1-5
length: 17

DNA: TGTGCCAGCAGTTGGGACGGGACAGGGAAAGAGACCCAGTACTTC
CDR3: CASSWDGTGKETQYF
size: -
V: TRBV5-6
D: TRBD1
J: TRBJ2-5
length: 15

DNA: TGTGCCAGCAGCGAACTACCGTCTCGGGGAAACATTCAGTACTTC
CDR3: CASSELPSRGNIQYF
size: once
V: TRBV2
D: -
J: TRBJ2-4
length: 15

DNA: TGTGCCAGCAGGGAGGGGGTTAGTACAGATACGCAGTATTTT
CDR3: CASREGVSTDTQYF
size: -
V: TRBV2
D: -
J: TRBJ2-3
length: 14

DNA: TGTGCCAGCAGTGATTGGGGGCGCAATCAGCCCCAGCATTTT
CDR3: CASSDWGRNQPQHF
size: -
V: TRBV6-1
D: -
J: TRBJ1-5
length: 14

DNA: TGCAGTGCTAGTGAGGCTAGGGCTTTCTTT
CDR3: CSASEARAFF
size: once
V: TRBV20-1
D: -
J: TRBJ1-1
length: 10

DNA: TGTGCCAGCAGCTCCCGGGTGGCGTACGGAGAGACCCAGTACTTC
CDR3: CASSSRVAYGETQYF
size: -
V: TRBV7-3
D: -
J: TRBJ2-5
length: 15

DNA: TGTGCCAGCTCACCACGAGGTACAGATACGCAGTATTTT
CDR3: CASSPRGTDTQYF
size: -
V: TRBV18
D: -
J: TRBJ2-3
length: 13

DNA: TGTGCCATCAGTTCCGGGACGAAGAGCGGGAATCAGCCCCAGCATTTT
CDR3: CAISSGTKSGNQPQHF
size: -
V: TRBV10-3
D: -
J: TRBJ1-5
length: 16

DNA: TGTGCCAGCAGGAGACAGGGTTCTTCAACTAATGAAAAACTGTTTTTT
CDR3: CASRRQGSSTNEKLFF
size: -
V: TRBV2
D: TRBD1
J: TRBJ1-4
length: 16

DNA: TGTGCCAGCAGTCAGAGGCAATTGAACACTGAAGCTTTCTTT
CDR3: CASSQRQLNTEAFF
size: few
V: TRBV6-5
D: -
J: TRBJ1-1
length: 14

DNA: TGCAGCGTAGGCCCGGGAGAATCTAACTATGGCTACACCTTC
CDR3: CSVGPGESNYGYTF
size: -
V: TRBV29-1
D: -
J: TRBJ1-2
length: 14

DNA: TGTGCCACTGCCCCGTATTCGGGGGGCGTCTATGGCTACACCTTC
CDR3: CATAPYSGGVYGYTF
size: -
V: TRBV18
D: -
J: TRBJ1-2
length: 15

DNA: TGTGCCAGCAGCTCGACTGGGAGCACAGATACGCAGTATTTT
CDR3: CASSSTGSTDTQYF
size: -
V: TRBV7-7
D: -
J: TRBJ2-3
length: 14

DNA: TGTGCCAGCAGTCAACGACGGACTCAGCACGAGCAGTACTTC
CDR3: CASSQRRTQHEQYF
size: -
V: TRBV6-5
D: -
J: TRBJ2-7
length: 14

DNA: TGTGCCAGCAGCCAGGGGACAGGGGTAGGGGAAAAACTGTTTTTT
CDR3: CASSQGTGVGEKLFF
size: -
V: TRBV7-3
D: TRBD1
J: TRBJ1-4
length: 15

DNA: TGTGCCAGCAGCCAATCTCGGGCGGCTACGCAGTATTTT
CDR3: CASSQSRAATQYF
size: -
V: TRBV16
D: -
J: TRBJ2-3
length: 13

DNA: TGTGCCAGCAGTTTGTGGGGGGCTGCCTCCTACGAGCAGTACTTC
CDR3: CASSLWGAASYEQYF
size: -
V: TRBV27
D: -
J: TRBJ2-7
length: 15